Listed below are T cell receptor beta chains from one sample, sequenced in a study of breast tumors, draining lymph nodes, adjacent tissues. Via MiXCR, TCRdb re-called the multiplex PCR reads, giving one row per CDR3 protein. The repertoire consists of a few hundred thousand distinct CDR3 sequences, with under 35% occurring once and the leading ten covering about 3.9%. Sequenced sample: axillary lymph node tissue. The receptors derive from a female donor with breast cancer. Some clones in this sample may be carry-over from other donors' samples. Both conserved end residues are part of each CDR3. D genes are given only for firm matches. Clone sizes are given selectively: once, few, many, or a class where the clone is expanded.

NA	NA	TRBV18	TRBJ2-3	CASSGDSADTQYF	TGTGCCAGCTCGGGCGATAGCGCAGATACGCAGTATTTT
many	NA	TRBV29-1	TRBJ2-1	CSVDRDTSYNEQFF	TGCAGCGTCGACCGGGACACATCCTACAATGAGCAGTTCTTC
NA	NA	TRBV6-2/TRBV6-3	TRBJ1-2	CASSHLSRPGNYGYTF	TGTGCCAGCAGTCACCTGTCGCGTCCCGGAAACTATGGCTACACCTTC
many	TRBD1	TRBV5-1	TRBJ2-2	CASSKQQGSNTGELFF	TGCGCCAGCAGCAAACAACAGGGGTCGAACACCGGGGAGCTGTTTTTT
many	NA	TRBV5-1	TRBJ2-1	CASSLGGLNYNEQFF	TGCGCCAGCAGCTTGGGGGGACTCAACTACAATGAGCAGTTCTTC
many	NA	TRBV5-1	TRBJ2-2	CASSLTGIGAGELFF	TGCGCCAGCAGCTTGACCGGGATTGGGGCCGGGGAGCTGTTTTTT
NA	NA	TRBV12-3/TRBV12-4	TRBJ1-1	CASSWGAGVNTEAFF	TGTGCCAGCAGTTGGGGGGCAGGGGTGAACACTGAAGCTTTCTTT
NA	TRBD2	TRBV30	TRBJ2-1	CAVAGGTYNEQFF	TGTGCCGTAGCGGGAGGAACCTACAATGAGCAGTTCTTC
many	TRBD2	TRBV4-3	TRBJ2-5	CASSQGSGRSQETQYF	TGCGCCAGCAGCCAAGGTAGCGGGAGATCCCAAGAGACCCAGTACTTC
NA	NA	TRBV5-1	TRBJ2-7	CASSLGTSGEQYF	TGCGCCAGCAGCTTGGGTACGTCAGGCGAGCAGTACTTC
many	NA	TRBV12-3/TRBV12-4	TRBJ2-6	CASSSRQSSGANVLTF	TGTGCCAGCAGTTCAAGACAGAGCTCTGGGGCCAACGTCCTGACTTTC
many	TRBD1	TRBV6-5	TRBJ2-7	CASSLGQIYEQYF	TGTGCCAGCAGCCTGGGACAGATCTACGAGCAGTACTTC
many	TRBD2	TRBV5-1	TRBJ2-7	CASSPGTSGRNEQYF	TGCGCCAGCAGCCCGGGGACTAGCGGGAGGAACGAGCAGTACTTC
many	NA	TRBV3-1	TRBJ1-2	CASSPRGGNGYTF	TGTGCCAGCAGCCCCCGTGGGGGCAATGGCTACACCTTC
NA	TRBD1	TRBV7-2	TRBJ2-5	CASSPGGRREETQHF	TGTGCCAGCAGCCCAGGGGGCCGAAGGGAAGAGACCCAGCACTTC
many	NA	TRBV19	TRBJ1-4	CASSDEVEKLFF	TGTGCCAGTAGCGACGAGGTTGAAAAACTGTTTTTT
NA	TRBD2	TRBV18	TRBJ2-5	CASSPPGTTKETQYF	TGTGCCAGCTCACCACCCGGGACTACAAAAGAGACCCAGTACTTC
NA	NA	TRBV20-1	TRBJ2-1	CSASRPGPDNQPQWEFF	TGCAGTGCTTCCCGCCCGGGACCAGATAATCAGCCCCAGTGGGAGTTCTTC
few	NA	TRBV28	TRBJ1-5	CASSLRGFFSQPQHF	TGTGCCAGCAGTTTACGGGGGTTTTTTTCTCAGCCCCAGCATTTT
many	NA	TRBV11-3	TRBJ2-2	CASSPPNRVLNTGELFF	TGTGCCAGCAGCCCACCCAACAGGGTCCTGAACACCGGGGAGCTGTTTTTT
many	TRBD2	TRBV7-2	TRBJ2-3	CASSLVSLAGDTQYF	TGTGCCAGCAGCTTAGTTTCACTAGCGGGAGATACGCAGTATTTT
NA	NA	TRBV20-1	TRBJ1-6	CSARDPGHPYNSPLHF	TGCAGTGCTAGAGACCCCGGCCACCCCTATAATTCACCCCTCCACTTT
NA	TRBD1	TRBV10-3	TRBJ1-1	CAIRPTGTVNTEAFF	TGTGCCATCAGACCGACCGGGACAGTGAACACTGAAGCTTTCTTT
NA	NA	TRBV10-3	TRBJ2-7	CATAKNLEQYF	TGTGCCACTGCCAAGAACCTCGAGCAGTACTTC
NA	NA	TRBV15	TRBJ1-5	CATSRDAGGF	TGTGCCACCAGCAGAGATGCGGGGGGTTTT
many	TRBD2	TRBV12-3/TRBV12-4	TRBJ2-1	CASSPIAGGSSSYNEQFF	TGTGCCAGCAGCCCCATAGCGGGAGGGTCGAGCTCCTACAATGAGCAGTTCTTC
NA	NA	TRBV5-1	TRBJ2-7	CASSRRRGEQHF	TGCGCCAGCAGCCGCCGGAGAGGAGAGCAGCACTTC
many	TRBD2	TRBV7-9	TRBJ2-2	CASSATSGSSTGELFF	TGTGCCAGCAGCGCGACTAGCGGGAGTTCGACCGGGGAGCTGTTTTTT
many	TRBD2	TRBV19	TRBJ2-1	CASSSGSSYNEQFF	TGTGCCAGTAGTAGCGGGAGCTCCTACAATGAGCAGTTCTTC
many	TRBD1	TRBV19	TRBJ2-5	CASSRIQGEMSSETQYF	TGTGCCAGTAGTAGGATACAGGGGGAAATGAGTTCGGAGACCCAGTACTTC
NA	NA	TRBV2	TRBJ1-6	CASGEDEGMNTPLHF	TGTGCCAGCGGAGAGGACGAGGGCATGAACACACCCCTCCACTTT
many	NA	TRBV18	TRBJ1-6	CASSPTVDNSPLHF	TGTGCCAGCTCACCGACAGTAGATAATTCACCCCTCCACTTT
NA	TRBD2	TRBV14	TRBJ2-1	CASSQELAGGRVFF	TGTGCCAGCAGCCAAGAACTAGCGGGAGGACGGGTATTCTTC
many	NA	TRBV5-8	TRBJ2-6	CASSLASGSGANVLTF	TGTGCCAGCAGCTTGGCCAGTGGCTCTGGGGCCAACGTCCTGACTTTC
many	NA	TRBV19	TRBJ2-7	CASSTDHLFYEQYF	TGTGCCAGTAGTACAGACCACCTCTTCTACGAGCAGTACTTC
few	TRBD1	TRBV6-5	TRBJ1-4	CASSYRWDRVNEKLFF	TGTGCCAGCAGTTACCGATGGGACAGGGTTAATGAAAAACTGTTTTTT
many	NA	TRBV20-1	TRBJ1-2	CSANARIGSWYGYTF	TGCAGTGCAAATGCCAGGATCGGCAGTTGGTATGGCTACACCTTC
NA	TRBD1	TRBV7-9	TRBJ1-1	CASSPSQGAGYMHTEAFF	TGTGCCAGCAGCCCGTCGCAGGGGGCAGGGTATATGCACACTGAAGCTTTCTTT
NA	TRBD2	TRBV20-1	TRBJ2-7	CSALAPSGGAEQYF	TGCAGTGCTCTAGCCCCTAGCGGGGGGGCCGAGCAGTACTTC
NA	NA	TRBV9	TRBJ1-2	CASSVAQTTGGYTF	TGTGCCAGCAGCGTAGCCCAAACAACTGGGGGCTACACCTTC
NA	TRBD1	TRBV15	TRBJ1-2	CATSRDIGQGAIYGYTF	TGTGCCACCAGCAGAGACATTGGACAGGGGGCTATCTATGGCTACACCTTC
many	TRBD2	TRBV10-3	TRBJ2-3	CAISESGRVDTQYF	TGTGCCATCAGTGAGAGCGGGAGGGTAGATACGCAGTATTTT
many	TRBD1	TRBV7-9	TRBJ2-1	CASSSQDRGFDEQFF	TGTGCCAGCAGCTCGCAAGACAGGGGGTTCGATGAGCAGTTCTTC
NA	TRBD1	TRBV10-3	TRBJ2-2	CATGQVGGELFF	TGTGCCACTGGACAGGTCGGCGGGGAGCTGTTTTTT
few	TRBD1	TRBV19	TRBJ2-3	CASTALRDRAVIITDTQYF	TGTGCCAGTACAGCACTCCGGGACAGGGCTGTTATTATCACAGATACGCAGTATTTT
many	NA	TRBV7-2	TRBJ2-5	CASSLISTGETQYF	TGTGCCAGCAGCTTAATAAGCACGGGGGAGACCCAGTACTTC
NA	TRBD1	TRBV11-3	TRBJ1-4	CASSLGGTGTVNFF	TGTGCCAGCAGCTTGGGGGGCACCGGGACAGTAAACTTTTTT
NA	NA	TRBV30	TRBJ2-1	CAWRDSSSYNEQFF	TGTGCCTGGAGGGACTCGTCCTCCTACAATGAGCAGTTCTTC
NA	NA	TRBV7-2	TRBJ1-1	CASSYRWLNTEAFF	TGTGCCAGCAGCTACCGGTGGTTGAACACTGAAGCTTTCTTT
many	NA	TRBV18	TRBJ1-3	CASSPTVSGNTIYF	TGTGCCAGCTCGCCGACAGTATCCGGAAACACCATATATTTT
many	NA	TRBV19	TRBJ2-1	CASSIDLGWSYNEQFF	TGTGCCAGTAGTATAGATTTGGGATGGTCCTACAATGAGCAGTTCTTC